The 29 T cell receptor beta chains reported below all come from one sample, sequenced in a study of T cell responses to AZD1222 COVID-19 vaccine. The assay was immunoSEQ multiplex PCR, and TCRdb's table has in-frame clones only and misses some. The sample lists over 150,000 clones, 88% occurring once. The sample here was peripheral blood, taken on day 0 of AZD1222 vaccination. The receptors stem from an adult in good health.

This chain joins TRBV27 and TRBJ2-1; D is perhaps TRBD1 or TRBD2 (5 bases each). V was pared by 5 bases and J by 5 bases, with 13 bases between. Germline V CDR1 and CDR2: MNHEY, SMNVEV (reference sequence). CDR3 length: 14 amino acids. The CDR3: CASSPIGEHNEQFF. The CDR3 DNA reads TGTGCCAGCAGTCCCATAGGGGAGCACAATGAGCAGTTCTTC.

This clone was observed a few times. The chain couples TRBV11-2 to TRBJ1-6; D perhaps matches TRBD1 (5 bases). V gave up 5 bases and J gave up 7 bases, with 15 bases separating them. Germline V gives CDR1 SGHAT, CDR2 FQNNGV. This CDR3 is 15 amino acids long. This CDR3 is CASSMDTIRNSPLHF. CDR3 coding DNA: TGTGCCAGCAGCATGGACACCATAAGGAATTCACCCCTCCACTTT.

This chain uses TRBV7-6 with TRBJ2-3; 11 bases match TRBD2. The CDR3 is 15 residues long. Germline-derived CDR1 and CDR2 are SGHVS and FNYEAQ. Trimming at V came to 5 bases and at J to 5 bases, leaving 6 bases not matched to a gene. In nucleotides, the CDR3 is TGTGCCAGCAGCCCTACTAGCGGGAGCGGAGATACGCAGTATTTT. Its protein product is CASSPTSGSGDTQYF.

The rearrangement uses TRBV28 and TRBJ1-2, with D maybe TRBD1 (6 bases). The CDR3 length is 14 residues. Trimming cost V 5 bases and J 2 bases, with 12 bases left between them. The germline CDR1 and CDR2 sequences are MDHEN and SYDVKM. The CDR3 DNA follows: TGTGCCAGCAGTCTTAGGGGGTCGAACTATGGCTACACCTTC. Its translation is CASSLRGSNYGYTF.

This clone showed up just a few times. The chain is built from TRBV6-6 and TRBJ2-7, with TRBD1 as a possible D gene (6 bases). The CDR3 totals 18 residues. Germline CDR1 is MNHNY and CDR2 is SVGAGI (reference sequence). V dropped 5 bases and J dropped 6 bases, with 29 bases sitting between them. CDR3 nucleotide sequence: TGTGCCAGCAGTCCCCAGGCCCCGTCATTAGGGACAATCGGCGAGCAGTACTTC. Translating gives CASSPQAPSLGTIGEQYF.

J is TRBJ2-1 and V is TRBV25-1; D remains unclear. Germline loops: CDR1 MGHDK, CDR2 SYGVNS. V lost 3 bases, J lost 7 bases, and 13 bases lay in between. The CDR3 length is 14 residues. CDR3 protein: CASSDSGRVNEQFF. Here the CDR3 DNA reads TGTGCCAGCAGTGATTCGGGCCGAGTGAATGAGCAGTTCTTC.

This chain uses TRBV11-2 with TRBJ2-1; a weak D match, TRBD1 (5 bases). Trimming cost V 0 bases and J 6 bases, with 12 bases left between them. The V gene's germline CDR1 is SGHAT and CDR2 FQNNGV. The CDR3 runs to 15 residues. The CDR3 region has the DNA TGTGCCAGCAGCTTAGAACCCCTCAGGGTCAATGAGCAGTTCTTC. Its protein is CASSLEPLRVNEQFF.

The V gene is TRBV6-5, the J gene TRBJ2-1; D is unclear. Looked up from germline, CDR1 is MNHEY and CDR2 is SVGAGI. The V gene lost 6 bases and the J gene lost 6 bases, with 18 bases spanning the gap. This CDR3 region has 15 residues. The CDR3 DNA reads as TGTGCCAGCAGCTCCCCCCGGACCGCGAGCAATGAGCAGTTCTTC. Protein: CASSSPRTASNEQFF.

This rearrangement joins TRBV28 to TRBJ1-5; weak D call: TRBD1 (6 bases). CDR3 length equals 15 residues. V was trimmed by 7 bases and J by 1 base, leaving 14 bases between them. From germline, CDR1 is MDHEN and CDR2 SYDVKM. For the CDR3, the DNA is TGTGCCAGCATCGTAGGGGGAAGGAGCAATCAGCCCCAGCATTTT. Protein: CASIVGGRSNQPQHF. Complete variable domain (other parts from reference TRBV28 and TRBJ1-5): DVKVTQSSRYLVKRTGEKVFLECVQDMDHENMFWYRQDPGLGLRLIYFSYDVKMKEKGDIPEGYSVSREKKERFSLILESASTNQTSMYLCASIVGGRSNQPQHFGDGTRLSIL.

The chain joins TRBV28 to TRBJ1-1, with a possible D match to TRBD1 (6 bases). Germline V gene data show CDR1 as MDHEN and CDR2 as SYDVKM. The length of the CDR3 is 12 residues. V lost 5 bases to trimming and J lost 3 bases, with 7 bases between them. The CDR3: CASSTGYTEAFF. DNA of the CDR3: TGTGCCAGCAGTACAGGGTACACTGAAGCTTTCTTT.

The CDR3 coding sequence is TGTGCCAGCAGTGAAAGGGTAAACTATGGCTACACCTTC. As protein: CASSERVNYGYTF. This chain uses TRBV2 with TRBJ1-2; D not resolved. Germline CDR1 reads SNHLY; CDR2 reads FYNNEI. The CDR3 runs 13 residues. The V gene lost 2 bases and the J gene lost 2 bases, with 6 bases spanning the gap.

V is TRBV28 and J is TRBJ1-1, with 9 positions matching TRBD1. Trimming took 4 bases from V and 5 from J; bases not matched to a gene: 8. The CDR3 consists of 15 residues. Germline values: CDR1 MDHEN, CDR2 SYDVKM. CDR3 DNA sequence: TGTGCCAGCAGTTACCGGGACAGGGAAAAAACTGAAGCTTTCTTT. Translating it yields CASSYRDREKTEAFF.

The rearrangement uses TRBV7-2 and TRBJ1-5; D might be TRBD1 (6 bases). V was trimmed by 6 bases and J by 4 bases, leaving 10 bases between them. Germline V gene lookup returns CDR1 SGHTA and CDR2 FQGNSA. CDR3 size: 13 residues. The CDR3 bases are TGTGCCAGCAGTCCAGGGGTTAATCAGCCCCAGCATTTT. This codes for CASSPGVNQPQHF.

This sequence joins TRBV5-4 and TRBJ1-3; D gene unclear. In germline, CDR1 is SGHNT, CDR2 YYREEE (reference sequence). Trimming took 3 bases from V and 0 from J, leaving 7 bases between them. The CDR3 runs 14 residues. This CDR3 reads CASSSKNSGNTIYF. CDR3 nucleotides: TGTGCCAGCAGCTCTAAAAACTCTGGAAACACCATATATTTT. Supplemented by reference TRBV5-4 and TRBJ1-3, the full variable domain reads ETGVTQSPTHLIKTRGQQVTLRCSSQSGHNTVSWYQQALGQGPQFIFQYYREEENGRGNFPPRFSGLQFPNYSSELNVNALELDDSALYLCASSSKNSGNTIYFGEGSWLTVV.

A remark on this clone: An end of the junction does not agree with germline; a read error may underlie this. The chain recombines TRBV7-2 with TRBJ1-2, with 7 bases lining up with TRBD1. The germline V gene has CDR1 SGHTA and CDR2 FQGNSA. The CDR3 runs 12 residues. CDR3 in amino acids: CASSSGQPSHKF. CDR3 DNA sequence: TGTGCCAGCAGCTCGGGACAGCCGAGCCACAAGTTC.

The gene calls are TRBV29-1 and TRBJ2-3, with D unclear. The CDR3 is 12 amino acids. In germline, CDR1 is SQVTM, CDR2 ANQGSEA. Trimming stripped 4 bases from V and 0 bases from J, with 5 bases between. The CDR3 coding sequence is TGCAGCGTTGTCCCTAGCACAGATACGCAGTATTTT. It yields the protein CSVVPSTDTQYF.

The chain uses TRBV18 and TRBJ2-7, with a tentative D call TRBD1 (6 bases). Trimming pared 3 bases from V and 3 bases from J, leaving 12 bases between. The germline V gene encodes CDR1 KGHSH and CDR2 LQKENI. The CDR3 loop spans 14 amino acids. The CDR3 sequence is CASSPGTNSYEQYF. The CDR3 nucleotides are TGTGCCAGCTCACCCGGGACAAACAGCTACGAGCAGTACTTC.

This CDR3 is CASSPSTGFGHEQYF. The CDR3 nucleotides are TGTGCCAGCAGTCCCTCGACAGGGTTCGGCCACGAGCAGTACTTC. The rearrangement uses TRBV6-5 and TRBJ2-7; TRBD1 matches 7 bases. V was pared by 5 bases and J by 5 bases, with 12 bases of the junction left unmatched. This CDR3 contains 15 residues. Germline loops: CDR1 MNHEY, CDR2 SVGAGI.

The V and J genes are TRBV28 and TRBJ2-1; unclear D gene. V was shortened by 2 bases and J by 0 bases, with 8 bases between the two germline ends. The CDR3 loop spans 15 amino acids. From germline, CDR1 is MDHEN and CDR2 SYDVKM. CDR3 protein: CASSLGQSSYNEQFF. CDR3 nucleotides: TGTGCCAGCAGTTTAGGGCAAAGCTCCTACAATGAGCAGTTCTTC.

The V call is TRBV7-3, the J call TRBJ2-1; 9 positions match TRBD2. Germline V CDR1 and CDR2: SGHTA, FQGTGA. The J segment lost 2 bases and the V segment lost 1 base, leaving 6 bases of the junction unmatched. This CDR3 spans 17 amino acids. CDR3: CASSLSTTSGAYNEQFF. DNA of the CDR3: TGTGCCAGCAGCTTAAGTACGACTAGCGGAGCCTACAATGAGCAGTTCTTC.

The rearrangement joins TRBV6-5 to TRBJ1-4; a weak D match, TRBD1 (6 bases). Trimming took 0 bases from V and 8 from J, leaving 13 bases between them. The CDR3 totals 15 residues. The germline V gene has CDR1 MNHEY and CDR2 SVGAGI. The CDR3 spells CASSYSGGRVEKLFF. The DNA of the CDR3 is TGTGCCAGCAGTTACTCCGGGGGGCGGGTAGAAAAACTGTTTTTT.

This clone was seen at least ten times. J is TRBJ2-7 and V is TRBV4-2, with D uncertain. V dropped 0 bases and J dropped 1 base, with 13 bases sitting between them. This CDR3 has 16 residues. Germline V gene data show CDR1 as LGHNA and CDR2 as YNFKEQ. The CDR3 region has the DNA TGTGCCAGCAGCCAAGACGAGGCTTCCCCTTCCTACGAGCAGTACTTC. This sequence encodes CASSQDEASPSYEQYF.

This chain connects TRBV6-5 to TRBJ1-2, with D hard to call. Germline assignment: CDR1 MNHEY and CDR2 SVGAGI. This CDR3 contains 12 residues. V lost 6 bases and J 3 bases, leaving 8 bases between the germline ends. The CDR3 protein is CASSRGHYGYTF. The CDR3 DNA follows: TGTGCCAGCAGCCGCGGACACTATGGCTACACCTTC.

J is TRBJ1-1 and V is TRBV30, with a weak D call TRBD1 (6 bases). Trimming took off 1 base at V and 6 bases at J, with 6 bases between the two ends. The CDR3 covers 11 residues. From germline, CDR1 is GTSNPN and CDR2 SVGIG (reference sequence). In DNA, the CDR3 is TGTGCCTGGAGTGGACAGGCTGAAGCTTTCTTT. This gives the protein CAWSGQAEAFF.

The chain uses TRBV6-5 and TRBJ2-1; TRBD2 agrees at 9 bases. From germline, CDR1 is MNHEY and CDR2 SVGAGI. This CDR3 is built from 15 residues. The J segment lost 0 bases and the V segment lost 10 bases, leaving 7 bases of the junction unmatched. The CDR3 DNA follows: TGTGCCACCCAGGCGGGGGGGAGCTCCTACAATGAGCAGTTCTTC. Translating gives CATQAGGSSYNEQFF.

This chain links TRBV11-1 with TRBJ2-2, with D perhaps matching TRBD1 or TRBD2 (5 bases each). The length of the CDR3 is 13 residues. Germline V gene lookup returns CDR1 SGHAT and CDR2 FQDESV (reference sequence). The ends were cut back, 5 bases at V and 2 bases at J, with 6 bases in the middle. CDR3 amino acids: CASSRDNTGELFF. As DNA, the CDR3 is TGTGCCAGCAGCCGGGACAACACCGGGGAGCTGTTTTTT.

The rearrangement uses TRBV30 and TRBJ2-5; TRBD2 matches at 8 bases. Losses at the gene ends were 8 bases for V and 9 bases for J; bases not matched to a gene: 17. This CDR3 spans 14 amino acids. Germline assignment: CDR1 GTSNPN and CDR2 SVGIG (reference sequence). The CDR3 spells CALWLAGEAGAQYF. The CDR3 nucleotides read TGTGCCCTCTGGCTTGCGGGGGAAGCGGGGGCCCAGTACTTC.

The chain recombines TRBV4-3 with TRBJ2-7, with D perhaps assigned TRBD1 or TRBD2 (5 bases each). CDR3 length: 18 amino acids. V lost 0 bases and J lost 0, with 18 bases in between. CDR1 is LGHNA and CDR2 is YSLEER in the germline V gene. CDR3 sequence reads: CASSQERDQGRSSYEQYF. The DNA for the CDR3 is TGCGCCAGCAGCCAAGAGCGAGATCAGGGACGGAGCTCCTACGAGCAGTACTTC.

The CDR3 region is CASTRYGQAGNTIYF. The CDR3 DNA sequence: TGTGCCAGCACCCGATATGGGCAGGCTGGAAACACCATATATTTT. This chain uses TRBV7-3 with TRBJ1-3; the D is unclear. The V gene's germline CDR1 is SGHTA and CDR2 FQGTGA. The V and J ends lost 7 bases and 2 bases respectively, with 15 bases between them. The CDR3 spans 15 residues.